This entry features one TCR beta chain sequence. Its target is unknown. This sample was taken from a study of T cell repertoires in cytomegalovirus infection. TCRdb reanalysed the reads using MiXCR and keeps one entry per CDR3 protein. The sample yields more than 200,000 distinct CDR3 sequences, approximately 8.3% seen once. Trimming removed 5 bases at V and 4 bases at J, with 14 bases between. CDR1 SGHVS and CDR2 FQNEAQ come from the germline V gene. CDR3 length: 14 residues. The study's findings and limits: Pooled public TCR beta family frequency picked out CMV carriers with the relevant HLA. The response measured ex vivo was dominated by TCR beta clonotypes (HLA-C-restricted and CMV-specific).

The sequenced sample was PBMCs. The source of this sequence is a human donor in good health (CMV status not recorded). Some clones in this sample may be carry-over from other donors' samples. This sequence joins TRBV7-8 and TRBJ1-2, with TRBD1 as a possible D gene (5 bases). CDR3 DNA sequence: TGTGCCAGCAGCCGTGACGGGGGATCCTATGGCTACACCTTC. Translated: CASSRDGGSYGYTF.